This passage covers 21 T cell receptor beta chains from one sample sequenced in a study of blood T cell repertoires in COVID-19 (dated by TCRdb to 2020 to 2021). Library preparation was by the immunoSEQ multiplex PCR assay. TCRdb provides this immuneACCESS table in a form limited to in-frame rearrangements. Some clones are lacking; in checked studies, under half of them reflect an unresolved V gene, and why the rest are absent is not known. Across this sample there are over 600,000 clones, with 90% seen only once. Clones ranked in the top ten supply over 0.2% of the sample. Sequencing used peripheral blood. Receptors were obtained from a woman younger than 35 with acute or convalescent COVID-19.

This chain links TRBV14 with TRBJ1-2, with 7 positions matching TRBD1. The CDR3 extends over 13 amino acids. Germline-derived CDR1 and CDR2 are SGHDN and FVKESK. J gave up 7 bases and V 4 bases, and 6 bases lay outside the gene matches. The CDR3 here is CASSPDRVIGYTF. CDR3 sequence (DNA): TGTGCCAGCAGCCCTGACAGGGTGATTGGCTACACCTTC.

DNA for the CDR3: TGTGCCAGCAGCCAAGATCTAGGGGCGCACTATGGCTACACCTTC. It translates to CASSQDLGAHYGYTF. This chain links TRBV4-2 with TRBJ1-2; D perhaps matches TRBD1 (5 bases). V lost 0 bases and J 3 bases, leaving 11 bases between the germline ends. This CDR3 region has 15 residues. Germline V gene data show CDR1 as LGHNA and CDR2 as YNFKEQ.

This chain joins TRBV27 and TRBJ1-1; D might be TRBD1 (6 bases). Germline lookup yields CDR1 MNHEY and CDR2 SMNVEV (reference sequence). Trimming left V 5 bases short and J 4 bases short, with 14 bases between. The CDR3 loop spans 14 amino acids. The CDR3 DNA sequence: TGTGCCAGCAGTCCATCGACAGGCTTCACTGAAGCTTTCTTT. As protein: CASSPSTGFTEAFF.

The chain recombines TRBV5-1 with TRBJ2-2, with D maybe TRBD1 (6 bases). This CDR3 is 16 amino acids long. Trimming cost V 2 bases and J 4 bases, with 15 bases left between them. CDR1 and CDR2 (germline): SGHRS, YFSETQ. CDR3 loop: CASSFDRPSRTGELFF. Here the CDR3 DNA reads TGCGCCAGCAGCTTTGACAGGCCTTCACGCACCGGGGAGCTGTTTTTT.

The chain combines TRBV19 with TRBJ1-2, with TRBD1 as a possible D gene (5 bases). Trimming shortened V by 6 bases and J by 0 bases, and 20 bases separated the two germline ends. The CDR3 consists of 17 residues. Germline-derived CDR1 and CDR2 are LNHDA and SQIVND (reference sequence). For the CDR3, the DNA is TGTGCCAGTAGCCCTCTAGGTGGGGGGTTCGCTAACTATGGCTACACCTTC. Its protein product is CASSPLGGGFANYGYTF.

The chain uses TRBV24-1 and TRBJ2-4; 9 bases agree with TRBD1. CDR3 length: 11 amino acids. The germline CDR1 and CDR2 sequences are KGHDR and SFDVKD. The V and J ends lost 10 bases and 8 bases, in that order; junction bases with no gene match: 2. CDR3 DNA: TGTGCCACGGGACAGGGAGACATTCAGTACTTC. Protein product: CATGQGDIQYF.

This rearrangement joins TRBV30 to TRBJ1-2, with 10 bases lining up with TRBD1. J lost 5 bases, V lost 3 bases, and 6 bases had no gene match. The germline V gene encodes CDR1 GTSNPN and CDR2 SVGIG (reference sequence). The length of the CDR3 is 14 residues. The CDR3 loop is CAWSVGTGDYGYTF. CDR3 coding DNA: TGTGCCTGGAGCGTGGGGACAGGGGATTATGGCTACACCTTC.

The chain couples TRBV10-3 to TRBJ2-2; TRBD1 matches at 12 bases. V lost 6 bases to trimming and J lost 6 bases; unmatched junction nucleotides: 5. The CDR3 totals 15 residues. The germline V gene has CDR1 ENHRY and CDR2 SYGVKD. The CDR3 protein is CAISGGTGGSGELFF. Written as DNA, the CDR3 is TGTGCCATCAGCGGAGGGACAGGGGGCTCCGGGGAGCTGTTTTTT.

The chain joins TRBV29-1 to TRBJ2-7, with D possibly being TRBD1 (5 bases). Germline V CDR1 and CDR2: SQVTM, ANQGSEA. V was trimmed by 4 bases and J by 3 bases, leaving 10 bases between them. The CDR3 covers 12 residues. The CDR3 DNA reads as TGCAGCGTTGTGGGCAGGGACTACGAGCAGTACTTC. Translating gives CSVVGRDYEQYF.

For this clone: This specimen includes other DNA sequences encoding the same CDR3. The V gene is TRBV7-2, the J gene TRBJ1-1; D is unclear. Trimming left V 1 base short and J 2 bases short, with 11 bases between. This CDR3 contains 15 residues. Germline V gene data show CDR1 as SGHTA and CDR2 as FQGNSA. CDR3 protein: CASSLGSGLNTEAFF. In nucleotides, the CDR3 is TGTGCCAGCAGCTTAGGGTCTGGACTAAACACTGAAGCTTTCTTT. The full variable domain, its missing parts supplied by reference TRBV7-2 and TRBJ1-1, is GAGVSQSPSNKVTEKGKDVELRCDPISGHTALYWYRQSLGQGLEFLIYFQGNSAPDKSGLPSDRFSAERTGGSVSTLTIQRTQQEDSAVYLCASSLGSGLNTEAFFGQGTRLTVV.

In its sample, this clone was seen once. V and J are TRBV7-8 and TRBJ2-1; 7 bases line up with TRBD2. The CDR3 runs 17 residues. The V gene's germline CDR1 is SGHVS and CDR2 FQNEAQ. Trimming cost V 3 bases and J 0 bases; bases outside gene matches: 8. The CDR3 is CASSFSSSGSSYNEQFF. CDR3 DNA: TGTGCCAGCAGCTTCAGCTCTAGCGGCAGCTCCTACAATGAGCAGTTCTTC.

With regard to this clone: The sample has other DNA sequences that encode this CDR3 too. The V and J genes are TRBV3-1 (or the pseudogene TRBV3-2) and TRBJ1-5; D is perhaps TRBD1 (5 bases). Per the germline V gene, CDR1 is LGHDT and CDR2 is YNNKEL (reference sequence). V was shortened by 1 base and J by 1 base, with 5 bases between the two germline ends. The CDR3 extends over 14 amino acids. CDR3 sequence reads: CASSQAGSNQPQHF. Here the CDR3 DNA reads TGTGCCAGCAGCCAAGCAGGGAGCAATCAGCCCCAGCATTTT.

The V and J genes are TRBV18 and TRBJ1-6; D not resolved. Germline V CDR1 and CDR2: KGHSH, LQKENI. V lost 4 bases, J lost 3 bases, and 10 bases lay in between. The CDR3 has 15 residues. CDR3 in amino acids: CASSQDSIYNSPLHF. CDR3 DNA: TGTGCCAGCTCACAAGACTCGATCTATAATTCACCCCTCCACTTT.

The rearrangement joins TRBV28 to TRBJ1-1; possibly TRBD1 for D (5 bases). The germline gives CDR1 MDHEN, CDR2 SYDVKM. The CDR3 has 15 residues. V was clipped by 3 bases and J by 1 base, with 12 bases between them. The CDR3 region is CASSFPKTANTEAFF. CDR3 DNA sequence: TGTGCCAGCAGTTTCCCAAAGACAGCGAACACTGAAGCTTTCTTT.

CDR3 loop: CASSLNRLFYGYTF. The DNA of the CDR3 is TGTGCCAGCAGCTTAAACAGGTTATTCTATGGCTACACCTTC. The chain joins TRBV7-8 to TRBJ1-2; TRBD1 might be the D (5 bases). The V gene lost 2 bases and the J gene lost 4 bases, with 11 bases spanning the gap. The germline V gene has CDR1 SGHVS and CDR2 FQNEAQ. The CDR3 length is 14 residues.

V usage is TRBV27 and J usage is TRBJ2-7, with D tentatively TRBD1 (6 bases). V was clipped by 6 bases and J by 3 bases, with 15 bases between them. The CDR3 is made up of 14 amino acids. Germline V CDR1 and CDR2: MNHEY, SMNVEV (reference sequence). The CDR3 nucleotides read TGTGCCAGCAGCTACCTCGGACAGAGCTACGAGCAGTACTTC. It specifies CASSYLGQSYEQYF.

This clone was seen only a few times. This sequence joins TRBV14 and TRBJ1-2, with D possibly being TRBD1 (5 bases). The CDR3 spans 14 residues. V lost 1 base and J lost 8, with 14 bases in between. Looked up from germline, CDR1 is SGHDN and CDR2 is FVKESK. The CDR3 DNA reads TGTGCCAGCAGCCAAGCTGGAGGGGTGGAGGGCTACACCTTC. It yields the protein CASSQAGGVEGYTF. The full variable domain, with the rest looked up from reference TRBV14 and TRBJ1-2, is EAGVTQFPSHSVIEKGQTVTLRCDPISGHDNLYWYRRVMGKEIKFLLHFVKESKQDESGMPNNRFLAERTGGTYSTLKVQPAELEDSGVYFCASSQAGGVEGYTFGSGTRLTVV.

The CDR3 region is CAWSVHEGATDTQYF. CDR3 coding DNA: TGTGCCTGGAGTGTACACGAGGGCGCCACAGATACGCAGTATTTT. The chain recombines TRBV30 with TRBJ2-3; a possible D gene is TRBD2 (5 bases). The CDR3 contains 15 residues. Trimming cost V 0 bases and J 2 bases, with 12 bases left between them. Germline V gene data show CDR1 as GTSNPN and CDR2 as SVGIG (reference sequence).

J is TRBJ1-3 and V is TRBV5-1; 9 nucleotides match TRBD1. CDR3 length: 16 amino acids. From germline, CDR1 is SGHRS and CDR2 YFSETQ. V dropped 3 bases and J dropped 0; count of bases not matched to a gene: 4. The CDR3 DNA reads TGCGCCAGCAGCTCCCTGGGACAGGGCTCTGGAAACACCATATATTTT. This gives the protein CASSSLGQGSGNTIYF.

The V call is TRBV5-1, the J call TRBJ1-2; D gene ambiguous. The CDR3 length is 16 residues. Germline V gene lookup returns CDR1 SGHRS and CDR2 YFSETQ. The ends were cut back, 3 bases at V and 7 bases at J, with 22 bases in the middle. The CDR3 DNA sequence: TGCGCCAGCAGCTCCCTTGGGCCCCCTTCGCTTGGTGGCTACACCTTC. Its translation: CASSSLGPPSLGGYTF.

This clone showed up just a few times. J is TRBJ2-7 and V is TRBV27, with 7 bases that match TRBD1. J lost 5 bases, V lost 5 bases, and 3 bases had no gene match. Germline V lookup: CDR1 MNHEY, CDR2 SMNVEV (reference sequence). The CDR3 totals 12 residues. CDR3 nucleotides: TGTGCCAGCAGTCGAGGGGGCCACGAGCAGTACTTC. Residues: CASSRGGHEQYF.